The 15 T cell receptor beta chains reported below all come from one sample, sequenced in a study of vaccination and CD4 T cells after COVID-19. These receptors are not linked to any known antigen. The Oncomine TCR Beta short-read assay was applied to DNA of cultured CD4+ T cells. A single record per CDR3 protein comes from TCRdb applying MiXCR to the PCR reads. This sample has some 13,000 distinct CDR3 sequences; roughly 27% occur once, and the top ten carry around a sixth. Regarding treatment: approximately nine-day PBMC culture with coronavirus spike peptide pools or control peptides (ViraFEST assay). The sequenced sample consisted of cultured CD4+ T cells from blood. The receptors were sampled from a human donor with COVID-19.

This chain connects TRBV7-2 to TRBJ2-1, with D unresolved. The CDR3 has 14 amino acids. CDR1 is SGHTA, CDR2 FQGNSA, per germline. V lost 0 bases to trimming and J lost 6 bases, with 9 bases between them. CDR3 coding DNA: TGTGCCAGCAGCTTAGCACAGAACTCCAATGAGCAGTTCTTC. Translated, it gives CASSLAQNSNEQFF.

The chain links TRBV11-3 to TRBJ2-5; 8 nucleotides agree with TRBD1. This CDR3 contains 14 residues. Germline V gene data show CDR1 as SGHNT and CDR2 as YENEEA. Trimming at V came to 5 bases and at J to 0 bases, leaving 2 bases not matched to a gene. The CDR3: CASSPGGDQETQYF. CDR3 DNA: TGTGCCAGCAGCCCAGGGGGCGACCAAGAGACCCAGTACTTC.

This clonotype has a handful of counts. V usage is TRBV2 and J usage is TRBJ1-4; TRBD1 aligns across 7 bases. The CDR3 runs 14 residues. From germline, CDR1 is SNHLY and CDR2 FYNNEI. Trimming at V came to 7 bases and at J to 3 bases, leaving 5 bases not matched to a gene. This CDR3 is CASNEQGPNEKLFF. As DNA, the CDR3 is TGTGCCAGCAACGAACAGGGGCCTAATGAAAAACTGTTTTTT.

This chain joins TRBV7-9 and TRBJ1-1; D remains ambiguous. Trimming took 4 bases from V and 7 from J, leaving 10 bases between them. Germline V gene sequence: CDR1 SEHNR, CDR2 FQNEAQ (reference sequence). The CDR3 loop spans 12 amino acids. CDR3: CASSSVGIEAFF. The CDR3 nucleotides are TGTGCCAGCAGCTCCGTGGGGATTGAAGCTTTCTTT.

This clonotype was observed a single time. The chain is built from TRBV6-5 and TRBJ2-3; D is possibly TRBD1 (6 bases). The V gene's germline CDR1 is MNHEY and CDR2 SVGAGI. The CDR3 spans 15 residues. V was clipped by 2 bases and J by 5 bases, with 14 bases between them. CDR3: CASSYEGGRLDTQYF. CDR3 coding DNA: TGTGCCAGCAGTTACGAAGGGGGTCGGTTAGATACGCAGTATTTT.

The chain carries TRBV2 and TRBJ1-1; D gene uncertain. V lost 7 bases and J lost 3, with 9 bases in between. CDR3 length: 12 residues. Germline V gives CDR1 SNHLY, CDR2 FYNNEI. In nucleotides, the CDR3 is TGTGCCAGCACTTCCCTGGACACTGAAGCTTTCTTT. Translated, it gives CASTSLDTEAFF.

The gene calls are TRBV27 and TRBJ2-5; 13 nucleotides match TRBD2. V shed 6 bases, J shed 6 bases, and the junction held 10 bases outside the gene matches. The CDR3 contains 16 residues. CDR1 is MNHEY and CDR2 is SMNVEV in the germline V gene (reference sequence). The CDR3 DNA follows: TGTGCCAGCAGCTCCATACTAGCGGGGGGGAGGAAGACCCAGTACTTC. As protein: CASSSILAGGRKTQYF.

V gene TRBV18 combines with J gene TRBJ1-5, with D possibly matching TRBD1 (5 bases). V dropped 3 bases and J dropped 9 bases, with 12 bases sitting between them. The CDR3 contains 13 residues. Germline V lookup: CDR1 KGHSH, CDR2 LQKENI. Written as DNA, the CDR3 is TGTGCCAGCTCACCCATGGGACGTGGGCCCCAGCATTTT. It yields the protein CASSPMGRGPQHF.

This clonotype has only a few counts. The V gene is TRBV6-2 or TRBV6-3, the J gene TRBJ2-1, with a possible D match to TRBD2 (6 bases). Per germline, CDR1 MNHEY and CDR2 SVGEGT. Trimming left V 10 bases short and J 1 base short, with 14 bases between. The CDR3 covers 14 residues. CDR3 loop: CATRAGGSYNEQFF. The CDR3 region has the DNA TGTGCCACGAGAGCCGGGGGTTCCTACAATGAGCAGTTCTTC.

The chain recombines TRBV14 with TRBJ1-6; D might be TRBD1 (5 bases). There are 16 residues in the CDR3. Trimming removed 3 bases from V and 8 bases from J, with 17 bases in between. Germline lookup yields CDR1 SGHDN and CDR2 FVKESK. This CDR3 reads CASSHSVGTLDSPLHF. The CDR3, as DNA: TGTGCCAGCAGCCATTCTGTAGGGACCCTTGATTCACCCCTCCACTTT.

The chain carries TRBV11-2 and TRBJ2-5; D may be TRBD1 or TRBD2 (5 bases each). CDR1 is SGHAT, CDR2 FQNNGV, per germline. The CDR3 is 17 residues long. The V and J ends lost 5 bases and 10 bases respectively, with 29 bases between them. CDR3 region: CASSPIRGIESRGHQYF. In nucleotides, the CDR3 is TGTGCCAGCAGCCCAATAAGAGGGATCGAGTCAAGGGGCCACCAGTACTTC.

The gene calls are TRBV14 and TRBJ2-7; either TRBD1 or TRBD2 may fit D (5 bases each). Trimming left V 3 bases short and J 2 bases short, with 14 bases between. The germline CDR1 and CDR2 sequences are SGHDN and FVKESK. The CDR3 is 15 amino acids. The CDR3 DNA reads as TGTGCCAGCAGCCAGCTCGAGGGGTTAGCCTACGAGCAGTACTTC. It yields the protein CASSQLEGLAYEQYF.

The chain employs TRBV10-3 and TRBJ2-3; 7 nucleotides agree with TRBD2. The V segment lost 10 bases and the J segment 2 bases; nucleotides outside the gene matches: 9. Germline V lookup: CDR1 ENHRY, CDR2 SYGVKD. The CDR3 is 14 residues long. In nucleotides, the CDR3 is TGTGCCAGCCAAGGACTAGGGACCACAGATACGCAGTATTTT. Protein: CASQGLGTTDTQYF.

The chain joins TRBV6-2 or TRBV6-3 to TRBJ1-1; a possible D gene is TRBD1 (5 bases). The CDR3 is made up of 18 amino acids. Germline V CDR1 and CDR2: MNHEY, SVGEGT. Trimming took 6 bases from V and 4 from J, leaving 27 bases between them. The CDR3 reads CASRLFKQGLVGGTEAFF. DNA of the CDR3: TGTGCCAGCAGACTTTTCAAGCAGGGTTTGGTTGGAGGCACTGAAGCTTTCTTT.

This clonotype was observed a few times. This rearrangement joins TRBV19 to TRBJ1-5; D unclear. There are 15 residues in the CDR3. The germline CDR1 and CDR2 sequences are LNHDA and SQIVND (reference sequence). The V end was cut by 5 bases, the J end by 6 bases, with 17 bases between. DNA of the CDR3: TGTGCCAGTAGTCCCCGGTTGGCCGGGAGTCAGCCCCAGCATTTT. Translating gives CASSPRLAGSQPQHF.